This T cell receptor beta chain was observed in a study of cytomegalovirus exposure and HLA in healthy donors (dated by TCRdb to the late 2010s). Context from the whole study: An earlier analysis of 587 of the donors reported 250 to 300 Gb of sequence data and 117 million unique TCR beta sequences obtained from some 200 million T cells. An early release that covered some 640 HLA-typed donors contained approximately 290 gigabases of sequencing data and about 84 million unique TCR sequences. Of the 300 to 450 genotyped donors, 65% to 90% fell in the genetic ancestry cluster associated with self-reported Caucasian donors. The aim of the study was to test whether cataloging public T cell receptors could identify signatures of past pathogen exposure. The study profiled the T cell repertoires of hundreds of subjects by immunosequencing and related them to cytomegalovirus serostatus. Along with the approximately 700-subject first cohort, a separate validation cohort of over a hundred different subjects was used. The study combined high-throughput TCR immunosequencing, statistical association of individual TCRs with disease status, and machine learning to predict cytomegalovirus infection status. A later analysis re-examined previously published TCR beta repertoires from over 500 donors and added high-resolution HLA genotyping to investigate patterns of TCR occurrence. Rather than using new phenotypic data, the later analysis identified candidate immune exposures from TCR beta sequences and from how often those sequences occurred across donors. An earlier analysis of fewer than 700 of the donors applied high-throughput TCR beta sequencing to assess whether each TCR beta V gene segment acted as functional or pseudogenic. Alongside the repertoire data, information on donor age, sex, ethnicity and CMV serostatus was compiled. In a later genetic analysis, genome-wide SNP genotypes for about 55% of the roughly 700 donors were used, and that subset was treated as a discovery cohort. Every discovery cohort repertoire had been produced on one sequencing platform. HLA typing covered class I and class II loci at four-digit resolution. Typing coverage differed by locus: A, B, C, DRB1 and DQB1 were typed in roughly 620-630 donors, DQA1 in about 500, DPA1 in nearly 610, and DPB1 in approximately 450. Because of strong linkage in the cohort, roughly 5 DR-DQ haplotypes were treated as single units for association and clustering. Across some 400 genotyped donors of the cohort, an average of roughly 250,000 unique TCR beta nucleotide sequences per donor were sequenced, and roughly a sixth of those sequences were non-productive. Overall results and qualifications from the work: The authors suggested that the approach could potentially be generalized to other disease states and immunological phenotypes. Several of the top co-occurrence clusters appeared to be linked to parvovirus B19, influenza, CMV and Epstein-Barr virus, according to a later analysis. A later analysis found that TCR association rates varied across HLA loci, with DRB1 alleles showing the most associated TCRs and HLA-C alleles the fewest. Most TCR sequences were observed very rarely across donors, whereas some public TCRs were present in many individuals. According to a later analysis, most CMV-associated TCR beta chains appeared to be HLA-restricted, and the HLA associations seemed to be driven largely by CMV exposure. A further reported finding was that TCR beta sequences accurately predicted the HLA-A and HLA-B alleles for most subjects in the first cohort. In the study, some 180 TCR beta chains were listed as associated with cytomegalovirus. Assigning TCR associations to individual alleles was difficult when HLA alleles, especially DR and DQ, strongly co-occurred. Roughly uniform sequencing depth across donors was assumed in presence/absence analyses, although this assumption may not hold. CMV serostatus was the only immune exposure information available for the cohort. A later analysis associated about 17,000 TCR beta sequences with specific HLA alleles at a false discovery rate of 0.05. Compared with the approximately 700-donor mean, donors in an Asian-associated ancestry cluster had fewer N-insertions in productive TCRs, according to a later genetic analysis. In an earlier analysis of about 600 of the donors, most TCR beta V segments appeared in productive rearrangements about 90% or about 30% of the time, broadly matching IMGT annotations. A cluster of highly shared sequence variants was judged likely to be a technical artifact of the sequencing pipeline. The earlier analysis of 587 of the donors excluded roughly 17 rarely observed V segments, including chromosome 9 orphons, because counts were too low. This cohort had only TCR beta chains sequenced, and the lack of alpha or paired-chain data limited which features could be detected. In vitro tests confirmed that a few of the cytomegalovirus-associated TCR beta chains recognize cytomegalovirus antigens. Because HLA typing was unavailable for some donors at each locus, only the typed subset was used in association tests. Linkage disequilibrium might explain the correlated functional status among segregating V segments, but an unknown experimental factor could not be excluded. In a later analysis, HLA-associated TCR beta chains showed more clonal expansion and lower generation probabilities than non-associated chains that were equally common. An association between a missense DCLRE1C variant and V-gene and J-gene trimming of TCR beta chains was found in a later genetic analysis and replicated in an independent cohort. Cytomegalovirus status was reported to be diagnosed by the classifier with high specificity and sensitivity in both the original and validation cohorts.

In total, approximately 610 healthy bone marrow donors made up the cohort. At the time of sampling, every cohort member was nominally healthy, though immune exposures that went unrecorded were likely present. The donor was CMV seropositive and was included in the group of almost 300 seropositive cohort members. Each donor provided a peripheral blood sample, and peripheral blood mononuclear cells were used for TCR beta sequencing. The Qiagen DNeasy Blood Extraction Kit was used to extract genomic DNA from the blood cell samples. This clone appeared once. The clone's antigen remains unknown. No much larger clone is present one base from it, and per-base qualities are unavailable. The library relied on the immunoSEQ multiplex PCR assay. The multiplex PCR relied on a mix of 60 forward primers for TCR Vbeta segments and 13 reverse primers for TCR Jbeta segments. A multiplex PCR assay on genomic DNA amplified the CDR3 region of rearranged TCR beta genes. The amplified TCR beta libraries were sequenced on the Illumina HiSeq System as 87-base-pair reads. The source study handled its data this way. A later analysis counted around 72 million unique TCR beta chains across the 650 to 800 repertoires, and roughly 11 million of these chains were shared by at least two donors. A nearest-neighbor algorithm error-corrected the raw reads and collapsed the reads into unique sequences, merging closely related sequences to remove PCR and sequencing errors. V, D and J gene segments were assigned by aligning CDR3 sequences to IMGT reference sequences. For a sequence to be retained, a match of at least six nucleotides to both a V gene segment and a J gene segment was required. Rearrangements were classified as productive when the CDR3 lacked stop codons and remained in frame with V and J, and all other rearrangements were classified as non-productive. CDR3 was defined according to IMGT convention as the region running from the second conserved V-encoded cysteine to the conserved J-encoded phenylalanine. The earlier analysis of approximately 590 of the donors excluded any sequence lacking an unambiguous match to a single V gene segment. An earlier analysis of 550 to 650 of the donors classified V segments as functional when productive rearrangements were above 56.7% and as segregating when the standard deviation between donors was above 5%. A statistical classification framework was developed to diagnose cytomegalovirus status using the catalog of TCR beta chain sequences. V and J gene assignment, in a later analysis, came from comparing TCR nucleotide sequences with IMGT/GENE-DB human TR gene sequences. The TCRdist pipeline was used in a later analysis to assign CDR3 sequences and most-parsimonious VDJ recombination scenarios. In a later analysis, each TCR beta chain was defined by its CDR3 amino acid sequence together with its V-gene family, and reads lacking a unique V-gene family were excluded. A later analysis removed several hundred highly shared, low-generation-probability nucleotide sequences to deal with suspected cross-contamination and a sequencing artifact. For each public chain, a later analysis derived a clonal expansion index from normalized ranks of inferred template counts within each repertoire. In a later analysis, generation probabilities were computed with a VDJ recombination model fitted to out-of-frame rearrangements, and the resulting probabilities were checked against IGoR. Hypergeometric tests were used in a later analysis to score TCR-TCR, TCR-HLA and TCR-CMV co-occurrence, with a repertoire-size bias correction applied to the TCR pairs. To estimate false discovery rates, a later analysis permuted the HLA or CMV assignments 20 times. In a later analysis, co-occurring TCRs were grouped using DBSCAN, with TCRdist sequence similarity added in when clustering inside HLA-allele-positive subsets. Co-occurrence clustering excluded repertoires with fewer than 30,000 or more than 120,000 public chains, plus five with anomalous nucleotide sharing. The clones in this table, taken by TCRdb from immuneACCESS, are in-frame only. Not every clone is retained; where verified, under half of the shortfall comes from an unresolved V gene, and the cause of the rest is unknown. The DNA gave D and trimming, while V, J and clone size come from that table. Counted in this sample were around 180,000 clones; roughly 74% of them appeared once. The biggest ten clones account for around 5.9% of the sample.

Sequenced sample: PBMCs. The sequence derives from a woman in her twenties or thirties in good health and CMV-seropositive.

This receptor carries the CDR3 CASSPSRGQLVYF. Read as DNA, the sequence is TGTGCCAGCTCACCGTCCCGGGGACAGCTTGTGTACTTC. The chain joins TRBV18 to TRBJ2-5; 7 bases in between match TRBD1. CDR1 and CDR2, looked up from the germline V gene, are KGHSH and LQKENI. From the cysteine up to the phenylalanine, the CDR3 has a length of 13 residues. Only the CDR3 region is kept as DNA, spanning 39 bases read in frame from base 1. V is trimmed back by 3 bases and J by 13 bases, and the junction contains 11 bases that no gene match accounts for.